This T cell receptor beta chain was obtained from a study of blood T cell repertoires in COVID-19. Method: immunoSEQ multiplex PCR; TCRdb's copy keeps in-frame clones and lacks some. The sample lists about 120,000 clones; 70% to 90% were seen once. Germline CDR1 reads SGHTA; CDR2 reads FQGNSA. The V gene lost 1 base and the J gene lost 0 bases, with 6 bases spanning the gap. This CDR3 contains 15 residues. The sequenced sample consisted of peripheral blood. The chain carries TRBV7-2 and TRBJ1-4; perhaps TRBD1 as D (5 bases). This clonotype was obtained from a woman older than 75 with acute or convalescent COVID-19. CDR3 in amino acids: CASSLVRATNEKLFF. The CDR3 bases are TGTGCCAGCAGCTTAGTCAGGGCAACTAATGAAAAACTGTTTTTT. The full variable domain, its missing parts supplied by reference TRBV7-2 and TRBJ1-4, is GAGVSQSPSNKVTEKGKDVELRCDPISGHTALYWYRQSLGQGLEFLIYFQGNSAPDKSGLPSDRFSAERTGGSVSTLTIQRTQQEDSAVYLCASSLVRATNEKLFFGSGTQLSVL.